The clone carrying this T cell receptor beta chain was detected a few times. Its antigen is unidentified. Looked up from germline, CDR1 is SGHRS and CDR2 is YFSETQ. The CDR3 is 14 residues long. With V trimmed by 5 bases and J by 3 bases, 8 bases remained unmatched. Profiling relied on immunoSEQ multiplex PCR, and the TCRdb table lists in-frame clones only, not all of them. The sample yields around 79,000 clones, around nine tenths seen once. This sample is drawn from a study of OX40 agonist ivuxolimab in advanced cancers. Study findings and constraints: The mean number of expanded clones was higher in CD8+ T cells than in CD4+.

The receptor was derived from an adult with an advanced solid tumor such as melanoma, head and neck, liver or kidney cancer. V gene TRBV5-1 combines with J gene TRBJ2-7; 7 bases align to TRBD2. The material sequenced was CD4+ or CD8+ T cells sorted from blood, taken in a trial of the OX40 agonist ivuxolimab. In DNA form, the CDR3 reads TGCGCCAGCAGAAGGGGAGGGCAAAACTACGAGCAGTACTTC. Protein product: CASRRGGQNYEQYF.